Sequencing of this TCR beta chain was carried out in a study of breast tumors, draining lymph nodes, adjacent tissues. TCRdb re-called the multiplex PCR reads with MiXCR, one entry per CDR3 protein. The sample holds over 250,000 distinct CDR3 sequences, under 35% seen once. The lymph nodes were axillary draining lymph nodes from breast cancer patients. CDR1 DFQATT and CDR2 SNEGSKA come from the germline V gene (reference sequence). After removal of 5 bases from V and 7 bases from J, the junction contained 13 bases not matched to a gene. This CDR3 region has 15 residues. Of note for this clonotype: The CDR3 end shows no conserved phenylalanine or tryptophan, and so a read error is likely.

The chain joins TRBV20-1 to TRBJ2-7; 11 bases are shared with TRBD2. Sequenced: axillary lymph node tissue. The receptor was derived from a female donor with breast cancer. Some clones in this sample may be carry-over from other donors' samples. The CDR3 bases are TGCAGTGCTCCATCCCGGCTAGCGGGAGGTCATGAGCAGTACCTC. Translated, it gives CSAPSRLAGGHEQYL.